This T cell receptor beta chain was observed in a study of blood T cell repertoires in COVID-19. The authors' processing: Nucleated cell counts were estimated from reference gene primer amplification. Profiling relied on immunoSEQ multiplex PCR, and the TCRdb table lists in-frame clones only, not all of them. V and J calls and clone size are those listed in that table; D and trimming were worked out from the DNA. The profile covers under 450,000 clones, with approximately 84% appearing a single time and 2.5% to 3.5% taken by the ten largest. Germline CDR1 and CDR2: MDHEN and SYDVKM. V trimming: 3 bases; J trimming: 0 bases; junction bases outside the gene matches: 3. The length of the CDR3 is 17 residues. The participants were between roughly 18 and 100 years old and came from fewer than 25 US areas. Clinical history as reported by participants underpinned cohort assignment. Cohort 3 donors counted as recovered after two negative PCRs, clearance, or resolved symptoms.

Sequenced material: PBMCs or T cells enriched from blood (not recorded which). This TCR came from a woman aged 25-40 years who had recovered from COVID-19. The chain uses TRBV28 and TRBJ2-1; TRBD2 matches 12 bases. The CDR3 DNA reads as TGTGCCAGCAGTTTCGGGACTAGCGGGTTCTCCTACAATGAGCAGTTCTTC. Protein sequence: CASSFGTSGFSYNEQFF.